One TCR beta chain is described in this entry. This clone was recorded a few times. There is no known antigen for this receptor. Nothing much larger sits one base from this clone, and base qualities are not available. The cohort was made up of 500 to 800 healthy bone marrow donors. At the time of sampling, every cohort member was nominally healthy, though immune exposures that went unrecorded were likely present. The donor tested CMV seropositive and was one of the 289 seropositive cohort members. A peripheral blood sample was provided by each donor, and peripheral blood mononuclear cells were used for TCR beta sequencing. The Qiagen DNeasy Blood Extraction Kit was used to extract genomic DNA from the blood cell samples. The receptor library was made with the immunoSEQ multiplex PCR assay. For the multiplex PCR, a mixture combining 60 forward primers for TCR Vbeta segments and 13 reverse primers for TCR Jbeta segments was used. The CDR3 region of rearranged TCR beta genes was amplified from genomic DNA with a multiplex PCR assay. On the Illumina HiSeq System, the amplified TCR beta libraries were sequenced as 87-base-pair reads. The study's processing was this. In a later analysis, tens of millions of unique TCR beta chains were counted across the 500 to 850 repertoires, and about 10 million of these chains were shared by at least two donors. Raw reads were error-corrected and collapsed into unique sequences with a nearest-neighbor algorithm that merged closely related sequences to remove PCR and sequencing errors. CDR3 sequences were aligned to IMGT reference sequences to assign V, D and J gene segments. Each retained sequence needed at least a six-nucleotide match to both a V gene segment and a J gene segment. Rearrangements were classified as productive when the CDR3 lacked stop codons and remained in frame with V and J, and all other rearrangements were classified as non-productive. Following IMGT convention, CDR3 was defined as the stretch from the second conserved V-encoded cysteine to the conserved J-encoded phenylalanine. The earlier analysis of approximately 590 of the donors excluded any sequence lacking an unambiguous match to a single V gene segment. An earlier analysis of fewer than 650 of the donors classified V segments as functional when productive rearrangements were above 56.7% and as segregating when the standard deviation between donors was above 5%. To diagnose cytomegalovirus status from the catalog of TCR beta chain sequences, a statistical classification framework was built. In a later analysis, V and J genes were assigned by comparing TCR nucleotide sequences against IMGT/GENE-DB human TR gene sequences. Using the TCRdist pipeline, a later analysis assigned CDR3 sequences along with most-parsimonious VDJ recombination scenarios. In a later analysis, each TCR beta chain was defined by its CDR3 amino acid sequence together with its V-gene family, and reads without a unique V-gene family were excluded. To address suspected cross-contamination and a sequencing artifact, a later analysis removed roughly 640 highly shared, low-generation-probability nucleotide sequences. For each public chain, a later analysis derived a clonal expansion index from normalized ranks of inferred template counts within each repertoire. A later analysis computed generation probabilities with a VDJ recombination model fitted to out-of-frame rearrangements, and checked the results against IGoR. In a later analysis, hypergeometric tests were used to score TCR-TCR, TCR-HLA and TCR-CMV co-occurrence, with a repertoire-size bias correction applied to TCR pairs. A later analysis estimated false discovery rates by permuting HLA or CMV assignments 20 times. In a later analysis, co-occurring TCRs were grouped with DBSCAN, and TCRdist sequence similarity was added when clustering was performed within HLA-allele-positive subsets. Co-occurrence clustering excluded repertoires with fewer than 30,000 or more than 120,000 public chains, plus five with anomalous nucleotide sharing. TCRdb retrieved this table from immuneACCESS and kept in-frame rearrangements only. Not all clones are present; in checked studies, unresolved V genes account for under half, and no reason is known for the remainder. Clone size and the V and J calls come from that table; the DNA yielded D and trimming. The sample yields around 200,000 clones; roughly 80% were counted once. In total, the top ten clones hold approximately 6.3% of the sample.

The data were obtained in a study of cytomegalovirus exposure and HLA in healthy donors (TCRdb year 2017). Regarding the complete study: An earlier analysis of approximately 640 of the donors reported approximately 290 Gb of sequence data and about 100 million unique TCR beta sequences from 150 million to 200 million T cells. Approximately 300 gigabases of sequencing data and tens of millions of unique TCR sequences were included in an early release covering several hundred HLA-typed donors. Of the roughly 400 genotyped donors, more than 75% were placed in the genetic ancestry cluster associated with self-reported Caucasian donors. The study aimed to test whether cataloging public T cell receptors could reveal signatures of past pathogen exposure. The T cell repertoires of under 700 subjects were profiled by immunosequencing and related to cytomegalovirus serostatus. Along with the roughly 700-subject first cohort, a separate validation cohort of 120 different subjects was used. High-throughput TCR immunosequencing, statistical association of individual TCRs with disease status, and machine learning were combined to predict cytomegalovirus infection status. To study patterns of TCR occurrence, a later analysis re-analyzed previously published TCR beta repertoires from several hundred donors and added high-resolution HLA genotyping. Rather than using new phenotypic data, the later analysis identified candidate immune exposures from TCR beta sequences and from how often those sequences occurred across donors. An earlier analysis of roughly 580 of the donors used high-throughput TCR beta sequencing to judge whether each TCR beta V gene segment behaved as functional or pseudogenic. Alongside the repertoire data, information on donor age, sex, ethnicity and CMV serostatus was compiled. Genome-wide SNP genotypes for about 60% of the roughly 670 donors were used in a later genetic analysis, which treated that subset as a discovery cohort. Every repertoire in the discovery cohort had been generated on one and the same sequencing platform. HLA typing covered class I and class II loci at four-digit resolution. The number of donors typed differed by locus, with about 629-640 for A, B, C, DRB1 and DQB1, 522 for DQA1, 600 to 610 for DPA1, and around 450 for DPB1. A few DR-DQ haplotypes were treated as single units for association and clustering because of strong linkage in the cohort. Among a few hundred genotyped donors of the cohort, an average of approximately 240,000 unique TCR beta nucleotide sequences were sequenced per donor, roughly 20% of them non-productive.

General conclusions and limits of the study: V-gene and J-gene trimming of TCR beta chains was associated with a missense DCLRE1C variant in a later genetic analysis, and the association was replicated in an independent cohort. When HLA alleles, especially DR and DQ, strongly co-occurred, attributing TCR associations to individual alleles was difficult. In vitro tests confirmed that a few of the cytomegalovirus-associated TCR beta chains recognize cytomegalovirus antigens. The authors suggested that the approach could potentially be extended to other disease states and immunological phenotypes. A group of highly shared sequence variants was considered likely to be a technical artifact of the sequencing pipeline. A later analysis found that TCR association rates varied across HLA loci, with DRB1 alleles showing the most associated TCRs and HLA-C alleles the fewest. Immune exposure information for the cohort was limited to CMV serostatus. Roughly uniform sequencing depth across donors was assumed in presence/absence analyses, although this assumption may not hold. The study listed over 150 TCR beta chains as associated with cytomegalovirus. A further reported finding was that TCR beta sequences accurately predicted the HLA-A and HLA-B alleles for most subjects in the first cohort. A later analysis reported that several top co-occurrence clusters appeared linked to parvovirus B19, influenza, CMV and Epstein-Barr virus. Specific HLA alleles were associated with 16,951 TCR beta sequences at a false discovery rate of 0.05 in a later analysis. Because counts were too low, roughly 16 rarely observed V segments, including chromosome 9 orphons, were excluded from the earlier analysis of around 640 of the donors. Correlated functional status among segregating V segments might be attributable to linkage disequilibrium, but an unknown experimental factor could not be ruled out. HLA typing was unavailable for some donors at each locus, so association tests used only the typed subset. Some IMGT-functional V segments, including TRBV6-2 and TRBV6-3, could not be told apart with the 87-base-pair reads, so those segments were excluded. This cohort had only TCR beta chains sequenced, and the lack of alpha or paired-chain data limited which features could be detected. Compared with equally common non-associated chains, HLA-associated TCR beta chains in a later analysis were more clonally expanded and had lower generation probabilities. In an earlier analysis of several hundred of the donors, most TCR beta V segments were observed in productive rearrangements about 87% or about 30% of the time, broadly matching IMGT annotations. According to a later genetic analysis, donors in an Asian-associated ancestry cluster had fewer N-insertions in productive TCRs than the approximately 650-donor mean. The classifier was reported to diagnose cytomegalovirus status with high specificity and sensitivity in both the original cohort and the validation cohort. A later analysis found that most CMV-associated TCR beta chains appeared HLA-restricted, with HLA associations seemingly driven largely by CMV exposure. Most TCR sequences were observed very rarely across donors, whereas some public TCRs were present in many individuals.

CDR1 SNHLY and CDR2 FYNNEI were looked up in the germline V gene. Including cysteine and phenylalanine, the CDR3 has 14 amino acids. Here the CDR3 DNA is all that survives: 42 bases in frame from base 1. Trimming removed 6 bases from V and 6 bases from J; the gene matches leave 6 bases unexplained. The source material was PBMCs. Rearrangement joined TRBV2 to TRBJ2-5, with TRBD2 matching 11 junction bases. This TCR was recovered from a man between 35 and 55 years old in good health and CMV-seropositive. The CDR3 in this case is CASSPTSGGKTQYF. The DNA reads as follows: TGTGCCAGCAGCCCAACTAGCGGGGGAAAGACCCAGTACTTC.